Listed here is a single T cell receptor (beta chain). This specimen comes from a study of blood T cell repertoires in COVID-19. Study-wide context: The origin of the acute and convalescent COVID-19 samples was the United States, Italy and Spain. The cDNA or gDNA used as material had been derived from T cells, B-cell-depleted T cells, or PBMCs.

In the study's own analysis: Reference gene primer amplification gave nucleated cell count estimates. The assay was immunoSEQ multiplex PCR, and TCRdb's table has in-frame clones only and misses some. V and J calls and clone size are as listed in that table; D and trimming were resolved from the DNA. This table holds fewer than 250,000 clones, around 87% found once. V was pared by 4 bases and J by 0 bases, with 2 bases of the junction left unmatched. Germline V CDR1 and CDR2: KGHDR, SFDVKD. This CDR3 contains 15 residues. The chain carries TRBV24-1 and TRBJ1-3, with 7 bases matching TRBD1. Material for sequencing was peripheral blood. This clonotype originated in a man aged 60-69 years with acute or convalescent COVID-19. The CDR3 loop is CATSETGSSGNTIYF. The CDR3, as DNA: TGTGCCACCAGTGAGACAGGGTCCTCTGGAAACACCATATATTTT.